Presented here are 16 T cell receptor beta chains from one specimen sequenced in a study of spatial heterogeneity in lung cancer. Using its own MiXCR run on the 5' RACE reads, TCRdb lists one record per CDR3 protein. Of tens of thousands of distinct CDR3 sequences listed, about 5.2% were seen once; the top ten hold about 25%. Noted time point: sample taken at primary tumor resection. The sequencing used PBMCs, collected at surgery. These receptors originate from a female donor with early-stage non-small cell lung cancer.

This clonotype was seen a handful of times. This chain connects TRBV14 to TRBJ2-7; D remains unclear. Looked up from germline, CDR1 is SGHDN and CDR2 is FVKESK. Trimming stripped 1 base from V and 7 bases from J, with 11 bases between. This CDR3 spans 13 amino acids. The CDR3: CASSQVSLGEQYF. For the CDR3, the DNA is TGTGCCAGCAGCCAAGTAAGCCTGGGGGAGCAGTACTTC.

This clonotype showed up just a few times. The chain employs TRBV5-1 and TRBJ2-7; a possible D gene is TRBD1 (6 bases). V was pared by 5 bases and J by 4 bases, with 13 bases between. Germline loops: CDR1 SGHRS, CDR2 YFSETQ. This CDR3 region has 13 residues. The CDR3 DNA is TGCGCCAGCAGAGGACTGGACAGTTACGAGCAGTACTTC. Protein: CASRGLDSYEQYF.

This clonotype came up many times. The rearrangement uses TRBV4-3 and TRBJ1-2; D might be TRBD1 (6 bases). Germline V lookup: CDR1 LGHNA, CDR2 YSLEER. The V gene lost 0 bases and the J gene lost 2 bases, with 10 bases spanning the gap. The CDR3 length is 15 residues. Written as DNA, the CDR3 is TGCGCCAGCAGCCAAGAGGGGGGGCCCAACTATGGCTACACCTTC. Translating gives CASSQEGGPNYGYTF.

The chain couples TRBV5-6 to TRBJ1-2; D unclear. The CDR3 has 12 residues. Germline V lookup: CDR1 SGHDT, CDR2 YYEEEE. V lost 3 bases and J lost 2, with 5 bases in between. The CDR3 sequence is CASSSPNYGYTF. For the CDR3, the DNA is TGTGCCAGCAGCTCCCCAAACTATGGCTACACCTTC.

This clonotype was seen more than once but under ten times. This chain links TRBV5-6 with TRBJ2-2; 7 bases are shared with TRBD1. J lost 5 bases, V lost 3 bases, and 4 bases had no gene match. Germline V gene data show CDR1 as SGHDT and CDR2 as YYEEEE. The CDR3 sequence is 14 residues long. The CDR3 spells CASSSLTGTGELFF. CDR3 in DNA: TGTGCCAGCAGCTCCCTGACAGGGACCGGGGAGCTGTTTTTT.

This clonotype was seen at least ten times. This rearrangement joins TRBV28 to TRBJ2-7, with unresolved D. The CDR3 sequence is 14 residues long. V was shortened by 3 bases and J by 0 bases, with 9 bases between the two germline ends. In germline, CDR1 is MDHEN, CDR2 SYDVKM. The CDR3 loop reads CASSLGRNSYEQYF. For the CDR3, the DNA is TGTGCCAGCAGTTTGGGTCGTAACTCCTACGAGCAGTACTTC.

V is TRBV6-1 and J is TRBJ2-5; 8 bases line up with TRBD1. After removal of 4 bases from V and 4 bases from J, the junction contained 5 bases not matched to a gene. Looked up from germline, CDR1 is MNHNS and CDR2 is SASEGT. This CDR3 is 14 amino acids long. The CDR3 sequence is CASSGGQGTETQYF. The CDR3 DNA reads as TGTGCCAGCAGTGGAGGACAGGGCACAGAGACCCAGTACTTC.

There are a few counts of this clonotype. This chain links TRBV5-1 with TRBJ2-5; 9 positions match TRBD1. The CDR3 is made up of 13 amino acids. Germline trimming cut 3 bases from V and 8 bases from J; bases unmatched to any gene: 5. CDR1 and CDR2 (germline): SGHRS, YFSETQ. The chain's CDR3 is CASSSRTGDTQYF. CDR3 sequence (DNA): TGCGCCAGCAGCTCCCGGACAGGGGATACCCAGTACTTC.

At least ten counts were recorded for this clonotype. The V gene is TRBV9, the J gene TRBJ2-7, with D maybe TRBD1 (6 bases). The ends were cut back, 0 bases at V and 2 bases at J, with 18 bases in the middle. CDR3 length: 17 residues. From germline, CDR1 is SGDLS and CDR2 YYNGEE. The CDR3 sequence is CASSVGVGRTGTYEQYF. CDR3 bases: TGTGCCAGCAGCGTAGGGGTCGGCCGAACAGGGACCTACGAGCAGTACTTC.

This clonotype was seen repeatedly, ten times or more. This chain uses TRBV10-3 with TRBJ1-1; D gene ambiguous. The CDR3 runs 14 residues. The V gene lost 6 bases and the J gene lost 5 bases, with 16 bases spanning the gap. Germline CDR1 is ENHRY and CDR2 is SYGVKD. CDR3 DNA: TGTGCCATCAGCCTTAGTTTCGGGGAAACTGAAGCTTTCTTT. Translated: CAISLSFGETEAFF.

In this sample, this clonotype turned up a few times. V and J are TRBV11-2 and TRBJ2-7, with D maybe TRBD2 (5 bases). Germline CDR1 SGHAT, CDR2 FQNNGV. This CDR3 spans 13 amino acids. With 5 bases removed from V and 6 bases from J, the gap between germline ends came to 14 bases. The chain's CDR3 is CASSPPSRGEQYF. DNA for the CDR3: TGTGCCAGCAGCCCCCCTTCCCGGGGCGAGCAGTACTTC.

This clonotype was counted at least ten times. This rearrangement joins TRBV24-1 to TRBJ2-3, with TRBD2 matching 13 bases. The CDR3 covers 18 residues. V was clipped by 4 bases and J by 2 bases; unmatched bases: 8. Germline V gene data show CDR1 as KGHDR and CDR2 as SFDVKD. CDR3 sequence reads: CATSDTGTSGASTDTQYF. In DNA, the CDR3 is TGTGCCACCAGTGACACGGGGACTAGCGGGGCCTCCACAGATACGCAGTATTTT.

This clonotype was counted many times. The chain couples TRBV27 to TRBJ1-1; D is perhaps TRBD1 (5 bases). The V end lost 5 bases, the J end lost 2 bases, and 15 bases lay between the germline ends. Germline CDR1 reads MNHEY; CDR2 reads SMNVEV (reference sequence). The CDR3 has 15 residues. The CDR3 DNA sequence: TGTGCCAGCAGTACCAGGGAGCTGGATAACACTGAAGCTTTCTTT. Amino acid sequence: CASSTRELDNTEAFF.

A few counts support this clonotype. The chain carries TRBV3-1 and TRBJ2-7; 10 positions match TRBD2. Germline V lookup: CDR1 LGHDT, CDR2 YNNKEL (reference sequence). With V trimmed by 4 bases and J by 4 bases, 7 bases remained unmatched. The CDR3 extends over 15 amino acids. CDR3 DNA sequence: TGTGCCAGCAGCCGTGCAGCGGGGGGGACTTACGAGCAGTACTTC. Translated: CASSRAAGGTYEQYF.

Ten or more counts support this clonotype. J is TRBJ1-1 and V is TRBV20-1, with D tentatively TRBD1 (5 bases). V shed 3 bases and J shed 5 bases, with 16 bases lying between them. The V gene's germline CDR1 is DFQATT and CDR2 SNEGSKA (reference sequence). This CDR3 contains 14 residues. DNA for the CDR3: TGCAGTGCTAGGAGGGGATCGGGTGGAACTGAAGCTTTCTTT. Protein product: CSARRGSGGTEAFF.

This clonotype showed up many times. The rearrangement links TRBV6-1 to TRBJ1-2; D not certain. Trimming shortened V by 3 bases and J by 8 bases, and 10 bases separated the two germline ends. The length of the CDR3 is 12 residues. Germline V gives CDR1 MNHNS, CDR2 SASEGT. DNA of the CDR3: TGTGCCAGCAGTGATGGGCCGGACGGCTACACCTTC. This encodes CASSDGPDGYTF.